The rows below give T cell receptor beta chains drawn from one sample of a study of shared clonotypes between healthy human individuals. TCRdb's copy holds only in-frame clones and misses some; the assay was immunoSEQ multiplex PCR. The data contain approximately 2.4 million clones, approximately 95% of them singletons. The sample was naive CD4+ T cells sorted from blood. These receptors were obtained from a man in his late teens or twenties in good health. The CDR3 runs from the conserved cysteine through the conserved F or W. The D gene is left open where the match is weak. Expanded clones are given a class, and other clones once, few, many or no size at all.

d_gene	j_gene	abundance	v_gene	CDR3nt	CDR3aa
TRBD1	TRBJ1-1	.	TRBV7-2	TGTGCCAGCAGCTCCGACAGGGTCAACACTGAAGCTTTCTTT	CASSSDRVNTEAFF
TRBD1	TRBJ1-4	.	TRBV5-1	TGCGCCAGCAGGGACAGGGAAGATGAAAAACTGTTTTTT	CASRDREDEKLFF
.	TRBJ2-7	.	TRBV6-6	TGTGCCAGCACCGAACAGAGCTCCTACGAGCAGTACTTC	CASTEQSSYEQYF
.	TRBJ2-7	.	TRBV9	TGTGCCAGCAGCCCCCGGACAGATACCTACGAGCAGTACTTC	CASSPRTDTYEQYF
.	TRBJ1-1	.	TRBV5-1	TGCGCCAGCAGCCTATCAGAGAGTAGCGCTGAAGCTTTCTTT	CASSLSESSAEAFF
TRBD1	TRBJ2-2	once	TRBV5-5	TGTGCCAGCAGCCTGACAGGGTTCGGGACGGGCGGCACCGGGGAGCTGTTTTTT	CASSLTGFGTGGTGELFF
.	TRBJ1-1	.	TRBV7-7	TGTGCTAGCAGCTTAGACAGCAACACTGAAGCTTTCTTT	CASSLDSNTEAFF
.	TRBJ1-1	.	TRBV6-6	TGTGCCAGCAGCCCGCACCTGAACACTGAAGCTTTCTTT	CASSPHLNTEAFF
.	TRBJ1-2	.	TRBV7-2	TGTGCCAGCAGCTTAGGAGGCAAAGGAGGAAACTATGGCTACACCTTC	CASSLGGKGGNYGYTF
.	TRBJ1-5	.	TRBV4-1	TGCGCCAGCAGCCAAGATGGAGGAGGAGTTCGAGGGCCCCAGCATTTT	CASSQDGGGVRGPQHF
TRBD1	TRBJ1-5	.	TRBV19	TGTGCCAGTAGTATCGGGCCAGGGGGCTGGGGTCAGCCCCAGCATTTT	CASSIGPGGWGQPQHF
.	TRBJ1-1	.	TRBV6-5	TGTGCCAGCAGTTACGACCGGCTGATGAACACTGAAGCTTTCTTT	CASSYDRLMNTEAFF
TRBD1	TRBJ2-7	.	TRBV28	TGTGCCAGCAGCTCCATTCGACAGGGCAGCTACGAGCAGTACTTC	CASSSIRQGSYEQYF
TRBD1	TRBJ1-4	once	TRBV6-4	TGTGCCAGCAGTGAGGGACAGGGTGGTGAAAAACTGTTTTTT	CASSEGQGGEKLFF
.	TRBJ2-7	.	TRBV27	TGTGCCAGCAGTCTCTTAGGACTGGGGACCTACGAGCAGTACTTC	CASSLLGLGTYEQYF
.	TRBJ1-4	.	TRBV6-5	TGTGCCAGCAGTAGCCGCCCTAATGAAAAACTGTTTTTT	CASSSRPNEKLFF
.	TRBJ1-2	.	TRBV28	TGTGCCAGCAGCTGGTCAGGCGGCTACACCTTC	CASSWSGGYTF
.	TRBJ2-5	.	TRBV18	TGTGCCAGCTCACCACCGGTGACAAGCCAAGAGACCCAGTACTTC	CASSPPVTSQETQYF
TRBD1	TRBJ1-5	.	TRBV6-1	TGTGCCAGCAGTCTAGGACAGGGAGGGACTCAGCCCCAGCATTTT	CASSLGQGGTQPQHF
.	TRBJ1-2	once	TRBV18	TGTGCCAGCTCACCCAACCAGAACTATGGCTACACCTTC	CASSPNQNYGYTF
.	TRBJ2-5	.	TRBV27	TGTGCCAGCAGTTCCAACCGGGGGACCCAAGAGACCCAGTACTTC	CASSSNRGTQETQYF
TRBD2	TRBJ2-3	once	TRBV10-3	TGTGCCATCAGTTACATCTTTAATCGGGAGGCAGATACGCAGTATTTT	CAISYIFNREADTQYF
.	TRBJ1-2	.	TRBV19	TGTGCCAGTAGTATGGAGGGTTATGGCTACACCTTC	CASSMEGYGYTF
.	TRBJ2-7	.	TRBV6-5	TGTGCCAGCAGATTGATAGCAGGGGAAGGCTACGAGCAGTACTTC	CASRLIAGEGYEQYF
.	TRBJ2-5	.	TRBV18	TGTGCCAGCTCACCTTTTCAAGAAGAGACCCAGTACTTC	CASSPFQEETQYF
.	TRBJ2-5	.	TRBV27	TGTGCCAGCAGTTTATCCGGAGGGGAGACCCAGTACTTC	CASSLSGGETQYF
.	TRBJ2-2	.	TRBV28	TGTGCCAGCAGTTCCGGACAGTCGTTCACCGGGGAGCTGTTTTTT	CASSSGQSFTGELFF
.	TRBJ2-7	.	TRBV29-1	TGCAGCGTAAATATGGGCGGCTACGAGCAGTACTTC	CSVNMGGYEQYF
TRBD1	TRBJ1-4	.	TRBV19	TGTGCCAGTCGGACAGGGATCGACGAAAAACTGTTTTTT	CASRTGIDEKLFF
TRBD2	TRBJ2-5	.	TRBV7-2	TGTGCCAGCAGCTTATCCCGGGGGGAGGGGACCCAGTACTTC	CASSLSRGEGTQYF
TRBD1	TRBJ2-1	once	TRBV11-3	TGTGCCAGCAGCTTAGGCTCCCAGGGGGCAGTTGAGCAGTTCTTC	CASSLGSQGAVEQFF
.	TRBJ1-2	.	TRBV7-9	TGTGCCAGCAGCCCCGGGGGGCCGACGGCTAACTATGGCTACACCTTC	CASSPGGPTANYGYTF
TRBD2	TRBJ2-1	.	TRBV7-8	TGTGCCAGCAGCTTAGCCCTACTAGCGGGAGGGCCGCCTGAGCAGTTCTTC	CASSLALLAGGPPEQFF
.	TRBJ1-4	.	TRBV28	TGTGCCAGCAGAACAGGGCTAGGCGAAAAACTGTTTTTT	CASRTGLGEKLFF
.	TRBJ2-2	.	TRBV2	TGTGCCAGCAGTGCGGGGATAAACACCGGGGAGCTGTTTTTT	CASSAGINTGELFF
.	TRBJ2-7	.	TRBV14	TGTGCCAGCAGCCAATATCTACGCGAGCAGTACTTC	CASSQYLREQYF
.	TRBJ2-5	.	TRBV5-1	TGCGCCAGCAGCTTGGTTCCAGGGCCTAACCAAGAGACCCAGTACTTC	CASSLVPGPNQETQYF
.	TRBJ2-5	.	TRBV30	TGTGCCTGGGCCCGTGCGTTGATCCAAGAGACCCAGTACTTC	CAWARALIQETQYF
.	TRBJ2-2	.	TRBV11-3	TGTGCCAGCAGCTTGGGTCTTCCGAACACCGGGGAGCTGTTTTTT	CASSLGLPNTGELFF
.	TRBJ2-3	.	TRBV5-6	TGTGCCAGCAGCTTGGGACCTCCCGATACGCAGTATTTT	CASSLGPPDTQYF
TRBD1	TRBJ2-2	.	TRBV5-6	TGTGCCAGCAGCGACCTTGGACAGGGGAACACCGGGGAGCTGTTTTTT	CASSDLGQGNTGELFF
.	TRBJ1-6	.	TRBV5-1	TGCGCCAGCAGCCCCCCCTCGTCGAATTCACCCCTCCACTTT	CASSPPSSNSPLHF
.	TRBJ1-6	.	TRBV30	TGTGCCTGGAGTAAAGGTGAAGTGAGTTCACCCCTCCACTTT	CAWSKGEVSSPLHF
.	TRBJ2-7	.	TRBV6-1	TGTGCCAGCGGATTGTCTTGGGACGGTTCTTACGAGCAGTACTTC	CASGLSWDGSYEQYF
TRBD2	TRBJ2-5	.	TRBV11-2	TGTGCCAGCAGCTTAGGCCTAGCGGGGGGAGAGACCCAGTACTTC	CASSLGLAGGETQYF
TRBD2	TRBJ2-1	.	TRBV18	TGTGCCAGCTCACTACGATCTAGCGGGAGGGATGAGCAGTTCTTC	CASSLRSSGRDEQFF
TRBD1	TRBJ1-5	.	TRBV19	TGTGCCAGTAGTCCCGGGACAGGGGGCAATCAGCCCCAGCATTTT	CASSPGTGGNQPQHF
TRBD2	TRBJ2-1	once	TRBV30	TGTGCCTGGAGCCCTAGCGGCAATGAGCAGTTCTTC	CAWSPSGNEQFF
TRBD2	TRBJ2-7	.	TRBV7-8	TGTGCCAGCAGCTTGTATTCCGGACTAGCGGAAATATACGAGCAGTACTTC	CASSLYSGLAEIYEQYF
TRBD2	TRBJ2-3	.	TRBV5-1	TGCGCCAGTTCCCTCGGGGGGTTGGGCACAGATACGCAGTATTTT	CASSLGGLGTDTQYF
.	TRBJ2-6	.	TRBV9	TGTGCCAGCAGCGTAGCGTCCTCTGGGGCCAACGTCCTGACTTTC	CASSVASSGANVLTF
.	TRBJ1-2	.	TRBV29-1	TGCAGCGTTGACGTCACGACCTATGGCTACACCTTC	CSVDVTTYGYTF
TRBD1	TRBJ2-5	.	TRBV7-9	TGTGCCAGCAGCGACCTCAAACAGGGGGTCCAAGAGACCCAGTACTTC	CASSDLKQGVQETQYF